A single sample gave rise to the 10 T cell receptor beta chains below, sequenced in a study of blood T cells in healthy people across ages. Primers used in a second PCR of roughly 7 to 11 cycles were a sample-barcoded 5' primer and a J-beta primer mix. TCRdb re-derived calls from the 5' RACE reads in MiXCR, one entry per CDR3 protein. This table has about 730,000 distinct CDR3 sequences, approximately 39% appearing once. The material sequenced was blood. The receptors stem from a woman aged 55-70 years in good health.

The chain uses TRBV4-1 and TRBJ2-3, with 9 bases lining up with TRBD2. This CDR3 comprises 16 residues. Germline CDR1 MGHRA, CDR2 YSYEKL. Unmatched junction bases numbered 1, after V lost 0 bases and J lost 0 bases. CDR3 region: CASSQDAGGSTDTQYF. CDR3 coding DNA: TGCGCCAGCAGCCAAGATGCGGGGGGGAGCACAGATACGCAGTATTTT.

The chain links TRBV29-1 to TRBJ2-5, with a weak D call TRBD2 (5 bases). The DNA end favors TRBJ2-7, so the J call may be wrong. Per germline, CDR1 SQVTM and CDR2 ANQGSEA. This CDR3 spans 11 amino acids. The CDR3 sequence: CSVEWGVEQYF. CDR3 in DNA: TGCAGCGTTGAATGGGGAGTCGAGCAGTACTTC.

The rearrangement joins TRBV5-1 to TRBJ2-5; TRBD1 matches 12 bases. The CDR3 has 15 amino acids. CDR1 is SGHRS and CDR2 is YFSETQ in the germline V gene. V lost 2 bases to trimming and J lost 11 bases; unmatched junction nucleotides: 10. The CDR3 DNA reads as TGCGCCAGCAGCTTCCAGGGACAGGGGGCTGGTGAGCAGTACTTC. Encoded protein: CASSFQGQGAGEQYF. The whole variable domain, remainder taken from reference TRBV5-1 and TRBJ2-5, is KAGVTQTPRYLIKTRGQQVTLSCSPISGHRSVSWYQQTPGQGLQFLFEYFSETQRNKGNFPGRFSGRQFSNSRSEMNVSTLELGDSALYLCASSFQGQGAGEQYFGPGTRLLVL.

This sequence joins TRBV29-1 and TRBJ2-1; a weak D match, TRBD1 (5 bases). With the DNA end fitting TRBJ2-7 better, the J assignment may be wrong. Germline values: CDR1 SQVTM, CDR2 ANQGSEA. The CDR3 has 14 amino acids. The CDR3 DNA follows: TGCAGCGTTGACAGGGCCCGCTCCCACAATGAGCAGTACTTC. Protein product: CSVDRARSHNEQYF.

The V call is TRBV10-3, the J call TRBJ1-1, with 7 bases aligning to TRBD1. V lost 4 bases, J lost 1 base, and 9 bases stayed unmatched. In germline, CDR1 is ENHRY, CDR2 SYGVKD. The CDR3 loop spans 16 amino acids. The DNA of the CDR3 is TGTGCCATCAGTGGATTCACCGGGACAGAGAACACTGAAGCTTTCTTT. Amino acid sequence: CAISGFTGTENTEAFF.

Turning to this clonotype: The CDR3 ends on some other residue instead of the conserved phenylalanine or tryptophan, so this is likely a read error. The chain is built from TRBV28 and TRBJ2-1, with 14 bases that match TRBD2. V dropped 4 bases and J dropped 8; count of bases not matched to a gene: 4. Per the germline V gene, CDR1 is MDHEN and CDR2 is SYDVKM. The CDR3 runs 15 residues. CDR3 sequence reads: CASSWTSGRKYEQFC. DNA of the CDR3: TGTGCCAGCAGTTGGACTAGCGGGAGGAAATATGAGCAGTTCTGC.

The V and J genes are TRBV5-8 and TRBJ2-3; TRBD2 matches 8 bases. Germline CDR1 reads SGHTS; CDR2 reads YDEGEE. The CDR3 sequence is 16 residues long. Trimming took 4 bases from V and 11 from J; bases not matched to a gene: 18. The DNA for the CDR3 is TGTGCCAGCAGCCCCGCGGAAGCGGGGGTATCCGTGGAGCAGTATTTT. The encoded protein is CASSPAEAGVSVEQYF. The full variable domain, its missing parts supplied by reference TRBV5-8 and TRBJ2-3, is EAGVTQSPTHLIKTRGQQATLRCSPISGHTSVYWYQQALGLGLQFLLWYDEGEERNRGNFPPRFSGRQFPNYSSELNVNALELEDSALYLCASSPAEAGVSVEQYFGPGTRLTVL.

J is TRBJ1-1 and V is TRBV6-6; D may be TRBD1 (6 bases). Germline CDR1 MNHNY, CDR2 SVGAGI (reference sequence). This CDR3 has 14 residues. Trimming took off 6 bases at V and 1 base at J, with 12 bases between the two ends. Here the CDR3 reads CASRPTGENTEAFF. The CDR3 DNA sequence: TGTGCCAGCAGACCGACAGGAGAGAACACTGAAGCTTTCTTT.

This clonotype was counted at least ten times. In DNA, the CDR3 is TGCAGCGTGGACATAGCCTACGAGCAGTACTTC. This encodes CSVDIAYEQYF. This rearrangement joins TRBV29-1 to TRBJ2-7; TRBD1 might be the D (5 bases). Between the trimmed V and J ends, which lost 6 bases and 2 bases, there was a span of 8 bases. The CDR3 is 11 residues long. Per germline, CDR1 SQVTM and CDR2 ANQGSEA.

This clonotype was observed at least ten times. V usage is TRBV29-1 and J usage is TRBJ1-2; no clear D. This CDR3 has 12 residues. The ends were cut back, 6 bases at V and 7 bases at J, with 15 bases in the middle. The germline V gene has CDR1 SQVTM and CDR2 ANQGSEA. The CDR3 sequence: CSVDDTVGGYTF. The CDR3, as DNA: TGCAGCGTCGATGACACGGTTGGTGGCTACACCTTC.